Following are 2 T cell receptor beta chains from one sample sequenced in a study of spatial heterogeneity in lung cancer. Time point noted: blood at routine non-recurrence follow-up after resection. Unsorted whole RNA samples from tumor, nontumor lung or frozen PBMC were sequenced. One entry per CDR3 protein results from TCRdb running MiXCR on the 5' RACE reads. The sample carries about 120,000 distinct CDR3 sequences, 10% to 15% recorded once. This specimen was PBMCs, taken at follow-up. Receptors originate from a male donor with early-stage non-small cell lung cancer.

The V and J genes are TRBV27 and TRBJ2-3; 8 bases fit TRBD2. Per the germline V gene, CDR1 is MNHEY and CDR2 is SMNVEV (reference sequence). Unmatched junction bases numbered 8, after V lost 0 bases and J lost 0 bases. The CDR3 length is 18 residues. DNA of the CDR3: TGTGCCAGCAGTTTATCGGGTAGCGGGGCCACTAGCACAGATACGCAGTATTTT. It yields the protein CASSLSGSGATSTDTQYF.

There are a few counts of this clonotype. The chain recombines TRBV20-1 with TRBJ2-7; TRBD1 agrees at 8 bases. V lost 0 bases to trimming and J lost 3 bases; unmatched junction nucleotides: 7. Germline V lookup: CDR1 DFQATT, CDR2 SNEGSKA (reference sequence). This CDR3 spans 15 amino acids. CDR3: CSARDGTGNLYEQYF. CDR3 nucleotide sequence: TGCAGTGCTAGAGATGGGACAGGCAACCTCTACGAGCAGTACTTC.